A selection of T cell receptor beta chains follows, all from one sample in a study of shared clonotypes between healthy human individuals. Generated by immunoSEQ multiplex PCR, the TCRdb table keeps only in-frame clones and is missing some. This repertoire shows 1.6 million or so clones, roughly 97% found once; its top ten account for 1% to 1.5%. Sequencing was carried out using naive CD4+ T cells sorted from blood. The source is a man aged 25-40 years in good health. The CDR3 runs from the conserved cysteine through the conserved F or W. Fields, in order: V gene, CDR3 protein.

V gene: TRBV6-1; CDR3 protein: CASSELARRTDTQYF
V gene: TRBV11-2; CDR3 protein: CASSLDPQGWGYTF
V gene: TRBV7-9; CDR3 protein: CASSVGLAGVSNEQFF
V gene: TRBV4-2; CDR3 protein: CASSQGFGTGGMHEQYF
V gene: TRBV5-4; CDR3 protein: CASSGGLAENTGELFF
V gene: TRBV7-2; CDR3 protein: CASSSVAGSTDTQYF
V gene: TRBV4-1; CDR3 protein: CASTLITGGKLFF
V gene: TRBV5-5; CDR3 protein: CASSDWTAMNTEAFF
V gene: TRBV29-1; CDR3 protein: CSVVTGPSNEKLFF
V gene: TRBV5-6; CDR3 protein: CASTFSPEVDHEQFF
V gene: TRBV18; CDR3 protein: CASSPLGQGAITYNEQFF
V gene: TRBV5-1; CDR3 protein: CASSKDSNQPQHF
V gene: TRBV29-1; CDR3 protein: CSVAHRQTYEQYF
V gene: TRBV25-1; CDR3 protein: CASSDVRGLGTEAFF
V gene: TRBV5-1; CDR3 protein: CASSLGPQGRQTANYGYTF
V gene: TRBV6-1; CDR3 protein: CASSASGRLGEQYF